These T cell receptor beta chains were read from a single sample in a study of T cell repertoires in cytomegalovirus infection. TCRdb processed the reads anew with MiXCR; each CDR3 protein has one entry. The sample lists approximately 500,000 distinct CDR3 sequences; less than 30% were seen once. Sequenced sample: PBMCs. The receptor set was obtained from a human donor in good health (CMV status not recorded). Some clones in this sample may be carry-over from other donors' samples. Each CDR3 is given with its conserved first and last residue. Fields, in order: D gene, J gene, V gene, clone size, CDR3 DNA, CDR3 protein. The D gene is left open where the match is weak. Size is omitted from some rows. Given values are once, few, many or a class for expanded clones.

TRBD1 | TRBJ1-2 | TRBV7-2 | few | TGTGCCAGCAGCGAAAGGGACAGGGGGCAGCCTAACTATGGCTACACCTTC | CASSERDRGQPNYGYTF
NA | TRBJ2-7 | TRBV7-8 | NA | TGTGCCAGCAGCTTGTGGATAGGGACATTCGAGCAGTACTTC | CASSLWIGTFEQYF
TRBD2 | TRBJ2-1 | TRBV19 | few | TGTGCCAGTAGTCCCCCCCAGCGGGAAACTCGGGAGCAGTTCTTC | CASSPPQRETREQFF
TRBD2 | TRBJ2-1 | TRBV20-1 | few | TGCAGTGCTAGAAATGTGGGGGGGTCACAGTTCTTC | CSARNVGGSQFF
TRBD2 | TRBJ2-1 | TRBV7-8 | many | TGTGCCAGCAGCTTCGACGTGCTAGCGGGACTTAATGAGCAGTTCTTC | CASSFDVLAGLNEQFF
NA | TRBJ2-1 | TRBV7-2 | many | TGTGCCAGCAGCTTCCGGGACAAGGGGAGCTTTTACAATGAGCAGTTCTTC | CASSFRDKGSFYNEQFF
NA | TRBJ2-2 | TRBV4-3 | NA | TGCGCCAGCAGCCAGGGGGGAGCGACGAACACCGGGGAGCTGTTTTTT | CASSQGGATNTGELFF
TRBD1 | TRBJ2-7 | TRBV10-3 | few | TGTGCCATCAGCAAAGGACAGGGGGCCTACGAGCAGTACTTC | CAISKGQGAYEQYF
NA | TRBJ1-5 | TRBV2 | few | TGTGCCAGCTCCCGCGGGGGAAGCAATCAGCCCCAGCATTTT | CASSRGGSNQPQHF
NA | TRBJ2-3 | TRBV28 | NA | TGTTCCCTCGGGGATGGGAACACAGATACGCAGTATTTT | CSLGDGNTDTQYF
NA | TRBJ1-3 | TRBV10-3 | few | TGTGCCATCGCGGGGGCCATGGCAGGGCGCTCTGGAAACACCATATATTTT | CAIAGAMAGRSGNTIYF
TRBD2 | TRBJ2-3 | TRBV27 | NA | TGTGCCAGCAGTTTATCGTTCGGACTAGCCCGCACAGATACGCAGTATTTT | CASSLSFGLARTDTQYF
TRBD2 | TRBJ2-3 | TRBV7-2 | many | TGTGCCAGCAGCTTAACCACTAGCGGGCCCACAGATACGCAGTATTTT | CASSLTTSGPTDTQYF
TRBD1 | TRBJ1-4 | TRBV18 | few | TGTGCCAGCTCACGGGGTACACGGGGACAGGCCGACGAAAAACTGTTTTTT | CASSRGTRGQADEKLFF
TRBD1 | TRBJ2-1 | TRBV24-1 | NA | TGTGCCACTAGCAACCGGGACAGGGCTGAGCAGTTCTTC | CATSNRDRAEQFF
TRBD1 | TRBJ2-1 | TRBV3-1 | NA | TGTGCCAGCAGCCAAAAGGGCCTCCGGACAGGGTTGAATGAGCAGTTCTTC | CASSQKGLRTGLNEQFF
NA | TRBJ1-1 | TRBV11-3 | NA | TGTGCCAGCAGCTTGACAGATAACACTGAAGCTTTCTTT | CASSLTDNTEAFF
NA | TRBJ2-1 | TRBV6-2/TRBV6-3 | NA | TGTGCCAGCAGTTGGGCCAACTGGAATGAGCAGTTCTTC | CASSWANWNEQFF
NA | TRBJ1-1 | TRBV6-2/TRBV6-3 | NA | TGTGCCAGCAGGGAGACGAACACTGAAGCTTTCTTT | CASRETNTEAFF
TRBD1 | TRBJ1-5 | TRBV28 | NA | TGTGCCAGCAGTTTATGGGAAAGAAAATGGGACAGGGGGCGCCGGGTAGGACAGCCCCAGCATTTT | CASSLWERKWDRGRRVGQPQHF
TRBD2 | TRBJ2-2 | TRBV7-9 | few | TGTGCCAGCAGGTCGACCGGGACTAGCGACACCGGGGAGCTGTTTTTT | CASRSTGTSDTGELFF
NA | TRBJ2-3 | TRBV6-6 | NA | TGTGCCCTAGAGGGGCAGCTACCATCCGCAGATACGCAGTATTTT | CALEGQLPSADTQYF
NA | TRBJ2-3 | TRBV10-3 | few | TGTGCCATCAGTGGACCCCCCGGACACACGGTCGAGGATACGCAGTATTTT | CAISGPPGHTVEDTQYF
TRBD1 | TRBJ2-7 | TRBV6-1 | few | TGTGCCAGCAGAAGTCGGGACAGGGCCCCTTCGTACCAGTACTTC | CASRSRDRAPSYQYF
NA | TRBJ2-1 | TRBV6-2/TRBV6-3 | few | TGTGCCAGCAGTAGCCCCGCCGCGCGGCAGTTCTTC | CASSSPAARQFF
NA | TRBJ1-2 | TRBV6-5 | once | TGTGCCAGCAGTTACCTCCCAGACAATGGCTACACCTTC | CASSYLPDNGYTF
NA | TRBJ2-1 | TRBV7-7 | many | TGTGCCAGCAGCTTAGGCAGCGGACCCTTCAATGAGCAGTTCTTC | CASSLGSGPFNEQFF
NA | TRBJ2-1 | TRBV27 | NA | TGTGCCAGCAGTTTATGGGAAAGCCAAAATGAGCAGTTCTTC | CASSLWESQNEQFF
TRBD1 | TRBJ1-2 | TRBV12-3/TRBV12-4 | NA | TGTGCCAGCAGTCTTAACACAGGGGATGGCTACACCTTC | CASSLNTGDGYTF
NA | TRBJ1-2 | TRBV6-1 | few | TGTGCCAGCAGCGACCGCCCGGGGGTCTATGGCTACACCTTC | CASSDRPGVYGYTF
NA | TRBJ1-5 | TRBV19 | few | TGTGCCAGTAGTATCGGCGGTTACAATCAGCCCCAGCATTTT | CASSIGGYNQPQHF
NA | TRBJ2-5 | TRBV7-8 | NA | TGTGCCAGCAGGCGGGGAACCGGACTCCAAGAGACCCAGTACTTC | CASRRGTGLQETQYF
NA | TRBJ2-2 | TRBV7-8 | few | TGTGCCAGCAGCTTACTAGTGGGGTTGAACACCGGGGAGCTGTTTTTT | CASSLLVGLNTGELFF
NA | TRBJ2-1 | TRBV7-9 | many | TGTGCCAGCAGCCAGGACATTTACAATGAGCAGTTCTTC | CASSQDIYNEQFF
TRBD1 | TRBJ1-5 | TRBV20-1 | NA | TGCAGTGCTAGATCCTCCGGGACAGAGAATCAGCCCCAGCATTTT | CSARSSGTENQPQHF
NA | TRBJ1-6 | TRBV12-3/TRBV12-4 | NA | TGTGCCAGCAGTTTACTGCCTCCACCCCTCCACTTT | CASSLLPPPLHF
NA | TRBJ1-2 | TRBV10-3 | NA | TGTGCCACCCGCCACGGGTTGGTAAGAACTGACTATGGCCACACCTTC | CATRHGLVRTDYGHTF
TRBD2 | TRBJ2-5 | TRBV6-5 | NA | TGTGCCAGCAGTTCCCCTAGGACTAGCGGACAAGAGACCCAGTACTTC | CASSSPRTSGQETQYF
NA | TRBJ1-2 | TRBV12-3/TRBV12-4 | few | TGTGCCAGCAGCCCGTCTCTGGGGACGGGGTATGGCTACACCTTC | CASSPSLGTGYGYTF
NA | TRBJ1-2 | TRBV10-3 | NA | TGTGCCATCAGTGAGCGACAGCACGGGGGCTACACCTTC | CAISERQHGGYTF
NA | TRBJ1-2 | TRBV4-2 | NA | TGTGCCAGCAGTCCTAGTCGGGGTTACTATGGCTACACCTTC | CASSPSRGYYGYTF
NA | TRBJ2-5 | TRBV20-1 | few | TGCAGTGCTGGCCAAGAGACCCAGTACTTC | CSAGQETQYF
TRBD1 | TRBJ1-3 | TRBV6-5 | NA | TGTGCCAGCAGTTACTCAGGACAGGGGGCTGGAAACACCATATATTTT | CASSYSGQGAGNTIYF
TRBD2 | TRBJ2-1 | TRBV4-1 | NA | TGCGCCAGCAGCCAAGTTGGCGGGAGTAATCACTATGAGCAGTTCTTC | CASSQVGGSNHYEQFF
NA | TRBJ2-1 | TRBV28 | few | TGTGCCAGCAGCCAACCCAGGGTTGGTGTGGGCAATGAGCAGTTCTTC | CASSQPRVGVGNEQFF
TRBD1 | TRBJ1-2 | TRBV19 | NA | TGTGCCAGTAGTCCAAGGGACAGACCCAAGGGTGGCTACACCTTC | CASSPRDRPKGGYTF
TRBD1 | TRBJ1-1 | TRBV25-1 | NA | TGTGCCAGCAGTGTGGGGACAGTTGAAGCTTTCTTT | CASSVGTVEAFF